This entry is about one T cell receptor beta chain. Its antigen is undetermined. A much larger clone differs from this one at a single base, so this may be a read error. A single record per CDR3 protein comes from TCRdb applying MiXCR to the reads. In the table there are around 78,000 distinct CDR3 sequences, approximately 24% of which are singletons. V gave up 5 bases and J gave up 5 bases; unmatched junction bases: 8. This CDR3 has 16 residues. Germline V lookup: CDR1 SEHNR, CDR2 FQNEAQ (reference sequence). The entry originates in a study of T cell repertoires in cytomegalovirus infection. Turning to the study itself: TCR beta signatures that were public indicated CMV infection and matching HLA type. Broader study findings: Cumulative public TCR beta family frequency identified carriers of CMV plus the relevant HLA. CMV-specific TCR beta clonotypes restricted by HLA-C were the ones dominating the ex vivo response.

Sequencing used CD8+ T cells from cultured PBMCs, obtained from culture after CMV antigen stimulation. This receptor was obtained from a human donor in good health (CMV status not recorded). Some clones in this sample may be carry-over from other donors' samples. The rearrangement links TRBV7-9 to TRBJ2-1; 11 nucleotides align to TRBD2. The CDR3 sequence is CASSGPETSGNNEQFF. The CDR3 DNA is TGTGCCAGCAGCGGACCCGAGACTAGCGGGAACAATGAGCAGTTCTTC. Together with reference TRBV7-9 and TRBJ2-1, the CDR3 gives the full variable domain: DTGVSQNPRHKITKRGQNVTFRCDPISEHNRLYWYRQTLGQGPEFLTYFQNEAQLEKSRLLSDRFSAERPKGSFSTLEIQRTEQGDSAMYLCASSGPETSGNNEQFFGPGTRLTVL.